Included here is one T cell receptor (beta chain) sequence, with context. These data come from a study of blood T cell repertoires in COVID-19. Study summary: COVID-19 samples, acute and convalescent, were from the United States, Italy and Spain. Nucleic acid was either cDNA or gDNA, and it came from T cells, B-cell-depleted T cells, or PBMCs.

V shed 5 bases, J shed 6 bases, and the junction held 7 bases outside the gene matches. The CDR3 totals 16 residues. Germline CDR1 reads MGHRA; CDR2 reads YSYEKL. In the authors' workflow: Estimates of nucleated cell counts were drawn from the amplification of reference gene primers. Libraries were prepared by immunoSEQ multiplex PCR; TCRdb keeps only in-frame clonotypes and omits some of them. The DNA was the basis for D and trimming; V, J and clone size are from that table. The sample shows roughly 28,000 clones, about 87% of them seen only once. The chain has TRBV4-1 and TRBJ2-3; 14 bases map to TRBD2. The sequence was obtained from a human donor in a cohort sampled during active COVID-19. The sample was peripheral blood. The CDR3 reads CASSKGLAGAEDTQYF. For the CDR3, the DNA is TGCGCCAGCAGCAAGGGACTAGCGGGGGCTGAGGATACGCAGTATTTT.